This T cell receptor (beta chain) was identified in a study of blood T cell repertoires in COVID-19. About the research overall: The samples span acute and convalescent COVID-19 from the United States, Italy and Spain.

Per the original methods: Estimated nucleated cell counts came from reference gene primer amplification. Sequencing was performed with immunoSEQ multiplex PCR; in TCRdb, only in-frame clones are kept and a portion is missing. V and J calls plus clone size are reproduced from that table; the DNA served to infer D and trimming. Found here are roughly 82,000 clones, about 83% of them singletons; the top ten hold over 15%. The CDR3 length is 15 residues. Germline V lookup: CDR1 SGHVS, CDR2 FNYEAQ. Deletions cut 4 bases from V and 1 base from J, with 13 bases between. Sequences were obtained from peripheral blood. The rearrangement joins TRBV7-6 to TRBJ2-5; perhaps TRBD1 as D (6 bases). The sequence was collected from a woman aged 60-75 years with acute or convalescent COVID-19. The CDR3 loop reads CASSSNTGTQETQYF. In nucleotides, the CDR3 is TGTGCCAGCAGCTCGAACACAGGGACCCAAGAGACCCAGTACTTC.